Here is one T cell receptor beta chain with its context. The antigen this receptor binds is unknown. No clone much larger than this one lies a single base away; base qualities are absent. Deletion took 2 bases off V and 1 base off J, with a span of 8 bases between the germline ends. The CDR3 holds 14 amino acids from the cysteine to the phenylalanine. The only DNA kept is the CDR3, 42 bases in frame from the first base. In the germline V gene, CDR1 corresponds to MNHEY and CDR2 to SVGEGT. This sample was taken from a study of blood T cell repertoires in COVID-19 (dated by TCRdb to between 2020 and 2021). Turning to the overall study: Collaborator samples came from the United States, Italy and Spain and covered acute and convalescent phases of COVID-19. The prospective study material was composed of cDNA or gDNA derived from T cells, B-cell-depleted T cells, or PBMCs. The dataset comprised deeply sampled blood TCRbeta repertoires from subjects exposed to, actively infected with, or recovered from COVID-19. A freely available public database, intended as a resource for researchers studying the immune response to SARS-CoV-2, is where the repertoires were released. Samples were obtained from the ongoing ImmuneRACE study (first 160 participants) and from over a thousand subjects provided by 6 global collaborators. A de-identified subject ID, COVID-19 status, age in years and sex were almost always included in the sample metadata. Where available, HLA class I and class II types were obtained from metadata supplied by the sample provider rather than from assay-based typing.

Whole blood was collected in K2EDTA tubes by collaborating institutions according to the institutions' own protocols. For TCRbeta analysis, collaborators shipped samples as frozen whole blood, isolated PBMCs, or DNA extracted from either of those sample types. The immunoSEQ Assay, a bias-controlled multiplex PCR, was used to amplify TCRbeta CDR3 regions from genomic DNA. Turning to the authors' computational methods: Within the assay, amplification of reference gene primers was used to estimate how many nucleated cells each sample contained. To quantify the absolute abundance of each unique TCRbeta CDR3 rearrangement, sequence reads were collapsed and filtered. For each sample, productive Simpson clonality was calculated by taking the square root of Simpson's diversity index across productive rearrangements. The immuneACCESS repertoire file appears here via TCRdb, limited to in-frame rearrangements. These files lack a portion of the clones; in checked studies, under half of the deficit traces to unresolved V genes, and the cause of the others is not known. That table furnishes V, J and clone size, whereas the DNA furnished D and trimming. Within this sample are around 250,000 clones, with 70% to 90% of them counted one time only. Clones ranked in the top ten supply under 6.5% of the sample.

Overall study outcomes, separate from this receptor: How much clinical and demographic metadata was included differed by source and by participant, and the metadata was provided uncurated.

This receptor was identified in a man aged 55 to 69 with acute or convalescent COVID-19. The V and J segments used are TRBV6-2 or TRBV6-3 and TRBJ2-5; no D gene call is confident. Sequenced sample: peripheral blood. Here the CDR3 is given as CASSYGSIQETQYF. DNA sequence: TGTGCCAGCAGTTACGGCTCCATCCAAGAGACCCAGTACTTC.